Listed below are T cell receptor beta chains from one sample, sequenced in a study of post-analysis software for immune sequencing data. TCRdb independently ran MiXCR on the PCR reads; one entry per CDR3 protein. Here the sample spans approximately 160,000 distinct CDR3 sequences, 25% to 35% being singletons. The material sequenced was blood. Receptors were obtained from a girl aged 5-17 years with multiple sclerosis. CDR3s include the opening cysteine and the closing phenylalanine or tryptophan. The D gene is left open where the match is weak. Expanded clones are given a class, and other clones once, few, many or no size at all.

clone size	J gene	D gene	V gene	CDR3 DNA	CDR3 protein
NA	TRBJ2-6	NA	TRBV10-3	TGTGCCATCAGTGGAGGTAAATTGACCAACGTCCTGACTTTC	CAISGGKLTNVLTF
NA	TRBJ2-1	TRBD2	TRBV28	TGTGCCAGCAGTTTCCTTGGGACTAGCGGGGACTCCTACAATGAGCAGTTCTTC	CASSFLGTSGDSYNEQFF
few	TRBJ2-5	NA	TRBV5-1	TGCGCCAGCAGCTTGGAGGAGCCTCAGGGGACCCAGTACTTC	CASSLEEPQGTQYF
many	TRBJ1-4	NA	TRBV27	TGTGCCAGCAGTTTCAGGACAGCTAATGAAAAACTGTTTTTT	CASSFRTANEKLFF
many	TRBJ1-4	NA	TRBV6-8	TGTGCCAGCAGTTACGCCGGAGTCGATAATGAAAAACTGTTTTTT	CASSYAGVDNEKLFF
NA	TRBJ1-4	NA	TRBV6-5	TGTGCCAGCAGTCAAGCTGGGGATGAAAAACTGTTTTTT	CASSQAGDEKLFF
NA	TRBJ1-2	NA	TRBV3-1	TGTGCCAGCAGCCAAGAGGGGGTAACACGAGCAAATGGCTACACCTTC	CASSQEGVTRANGYTF
NA	TRBJ2-2	NA	TRBV9	NA	CASSVGRGNTGEPFF
many	TRBJ2-5	TRBD2	TRBV7-2	TGTGCCAGCAGCGGATCGGGGGGGAGAAGGAAGGAGACCCAGTACTTC	CASSGSGGRRKETQYF
NA	TRBJ2-5	NA	TRBV6-5	TGTGCCAGCAGTTACTCGGGGGGGCCAGGAGAGGCCCAGTACTTC	CASSYSGGPGEAQYF
many	TRBJ1-1	NA	TRBV29-1	TGCAGCGTTGAGCCGGGGGGGAGAAACACTGAAGCTTTCTTT	CSVEPGGRNTEAFF
few	TRBJ1-2	NA	TRBV19	TGTGCCAGTAGCTCCGGCAGGGTGTATGGCTACACCTTC	CASSSGRVYGYTF
NA	TRBJ1-2	NA	TRBV3-1	TGTGCCAGCAGCCAAGTGTCAGGGATTGGCGGCTATGGCTACACCTTC	CASSQVSGIGGYGYTF
NA	TRBJ2-3	TRBD2	TRBV15	TGTGCCACCAGCAGAGCGATGGGGGGGGGAGTCGGCACAGATACGCAGTATTTT	CATSRAMGGGVGTDTQYF
NA	TRBJ2-1	TRBD1	TRBV20-1	TGCAGTGCTAGAGACGTACCCGGCCGGGACAGGCTATACAATGAGCAGTTCTTC	CSARDVPGRDRLYNEQFF
many	TRBJ2-1	TRBD1	TRBV10-3	TGTGCCATCAGTTCGGACAGGTACAATGAGCAGTTCTTC	CAISSDRYNEQFF
NA	TRBJ1-5	NA	TRBV6-1	TGTGCCAGCAGCCCCACGAGGGCAGGCCCGAATCAGCCCCAGCATTTT	CASSPTRAGPNQPQHF
many	TRBJ2-7	NA	TRBV4-2	TGTGCCAGCAGCCAAGATGGGGCAGTCTCCTACGAGCAGTACTTC	CASSQDGAVSYEQYF
many	TRBJ2-1	NA	TRBV29-1	TGCAGCGTTGGGGACGATTCTTACAATGAGCAGTTCTTC	CSVGDDSYNEQFF
NA	TRBJ2-3	TRBD2	TRBV7-3	TGTGCCAGCAGCATATTGCCCGACTCATTAGCGGGAGGCACAGATACGCAGTATTTT	CASSILPDSLAGGTDTQYF
many	TRBJ2-7	NA	TRBV20-1	TGCAGTGCTAGAGATAGGAGCGAGCAGTACTTC	CSARDRSEQYF
NA	TRBJ2-7	NA	TRBV5-1	TGCGCCGGCAGCTTGGAGGGGAACGAGCAGTACTTC	CAGSLEGNEQYF
many	TRBJ2-7	NA	TRBV12-3/TRBV12-4	TGTGCCAGCAGTTTTACGGGGGCTCAGTACTTC	CASSFTGAQYF
NA	TRBJ2-7	NA	TRBV27	TGTGCCAGCAGCCCGAGCGGAGGTCCCTACGAGCAGTACTTC	CASSPSGGPYEQYF
few	TRBJ2-5	TRBD2	TRBV20-1	TGCAGTGCTCCACGACTAGCGGGGGGTATTGAGACCCAGTACTTC	CSAPRLAGGIETQYF
few	TRBJ2-5	TRBD2	TRBV6-6	TGTGCCAGCAGTTACGTTGTGGGAGGGTGGGAGACCCAGTACTTC	CASSYVVGGWETQYF
few	TRBJ2-3	NA	TRBV18	TGTGCCAGCTCACCAATTGGACCTATCCGCACAGATACGCGGTATTTT	CASSPIGPIRTDTRYF
few	TRBJ2-7	NA	TRBV5-1	TGCGCCAGCAGCCCAACTTGGACGCAGGATACTTACGAGCAGTACTTC	CASSPTWTQDTYEQYF
few	TRBJ2-3	NA	TRBV4-1	TGCGCCAGCAGCGGTCCATTCGGCACAGATACGCAGTATTTT	CASSGPFGTDTQYF
many	TRBJ2-7	TRBD1	TRBV29-1	TGCAGCGTTGAAACCAGGGGGACCTACGAGCAGTACTTC	CSVETRGTYEQYF
many	TRBJ1-2	NA	TRBV18	TGTGCCAGCTCACCAAGCGACTATGGCTACACCTTC	CASSPSDYGYTF
many	TRBJ1-6	TRBD1	TRBV4-1	TGCGCCAGCAGCCATGACAGGGGAGGATCCTATAATTCACCCCTCCACTTT	CASSHDRGGSYNSPLHF
NA	TRBJ2-3	TRBD2	TRBV7-3	TGTGCCAGCAGCTTAGGGGGACTAGCGGACTTAAAGGCAGATACGCAGTATTTT	CASSLGGLADLKADTQYF
NA	TRBJ1-5	TRBD1	TRBV29-1	TGCAGCGTAGGGACAGGTATAGATACTCAGCCCCAGCATTTT	CSVGTGIDTQPQHF
many	TRBJ2-6	TRBD2	TRBV4-1	TGCGCCAGCAGCCAAAATAGCGGGAGGGGTTCTGGGGCCAACGTCCTGACTTTC	CASSQNSGRGSGANVLTF
many	TRBJ2-1	NA	TRBV5-1	TGCGCCAGCAGCTTGGTCAACAATGAGCAGTTCTTC	CASSLVNNEQFF
many	TRBJ2-6	NA	TRBV29-1	TGCAGCGCCCACCCCCATGCTCAATCTGGGGCCAACGTCCTGACTTTC	CSAHPHAQSGANVLTF
NA	TRBJ1-1	NA	TRBV29-1	TGCAGCGTTGCGGGGGCCGGCATGAACACTGAAGCTTTCTTT	CSVAGAGMNTEAFF
few	TRBJ1-5	NA	TRBV3-1	TGTGCCAGCAGCCAAGACAGGGATCAGCCCCAGCATTTT	CASSQDRDQPQHF
NA	TRBJ2-7	TRBD2	TRBV5-1	TGCGCCAGCAGCCCTCAGCGGGGGCCCGCCGGCGAGCAGTACTTC	CASSPQRGPAGEQYF
NA	TRBJ2-7	NA	TRBV30	TGTGCCTGGAGTTGGGGCGGCGAGCAGTACTTC	CAWSWGGEQYF
NA	TRBJ1-1	TRBD1	TRBV18	TGTGCCAGCTCACCAGTACAGGGGGCGTATACTGAAGCTTTCTTT	CASSPVQGAYTEAFF
NA	TRBJ1-1	NA	TRBV20-1	TGCAGTGCTAGAAGCGGGGACTATGAACACACTGAAGCTTTCTTT	CSARSGDYEHTEAFF
many	TRBJ2-7	NA	TRBV10-1	TGCGCCAGCATTATACCAACAGGGGAGGACGAGCAGTACTTC	CASIIPTGEDEQYF
many	TRBJ2-3	NA	TRBV7-2	TGTGCCAGCAGTTCCCGGACCTCTGCGGTAGATACGCAGTATTTT	CASSSRTSAVDTQYF
many	TRBJ2-7	NA	TRBV7-8	TGTGCCAGCAGCTTCGATTGGGGCGAGCAGTACTTC	CASSFDWGEQYF
many	TRBJ1-2	NA	TRBV10-2	TGCGCCAGCAGTGAGAGGTCGGGACCACTGGGCTACACCTTC	CASSERSGPLGYTF
NA	TRBJ2-1	TRBD2	TRBV13	TGTGCCAGCAGCAAGTATACTAGCGGGAACAATGAGCAGTTCTTC	CASSKYTSGNNEQFF
NA	TRBJ2-2	NA	TRBV28	TGTGCCAGCAGTTCCCAAGTAGCGCAGGGCACCGGGGAGCTGTTTTTT	CASSSQVAQGTGELFF
NA	TRBJ2-7	TRBD1	TRBV6-6	TGTGCCAGCAGTTACCAGCCGACAGGGGGGTACATTTACGAGCAGTACTTC	CASSYQPTGGYIYEQYF